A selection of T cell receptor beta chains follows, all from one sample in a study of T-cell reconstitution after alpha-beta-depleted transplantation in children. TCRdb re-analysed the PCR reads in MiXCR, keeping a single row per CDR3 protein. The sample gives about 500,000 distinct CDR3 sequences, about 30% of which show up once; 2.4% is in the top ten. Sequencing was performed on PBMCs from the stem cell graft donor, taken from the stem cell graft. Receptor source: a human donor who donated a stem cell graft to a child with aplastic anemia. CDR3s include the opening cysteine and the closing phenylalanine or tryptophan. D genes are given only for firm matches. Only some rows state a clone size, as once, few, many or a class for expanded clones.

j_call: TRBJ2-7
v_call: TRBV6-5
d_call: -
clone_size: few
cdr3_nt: TGTGCCAGCAGTTACCGGGACGCAGAATCCTACGAGCAGTACTTC
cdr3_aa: CASSYRDAESYEQYF

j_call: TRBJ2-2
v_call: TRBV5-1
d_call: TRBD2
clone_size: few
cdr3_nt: TGCGCCAGCAGCTCAGGACTAGCGGGAGGCCGGGAGCTGTTTTTT
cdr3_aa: CASSSGLAGGRELFF

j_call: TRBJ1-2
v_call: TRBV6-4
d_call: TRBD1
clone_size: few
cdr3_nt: TGTGCCAGCAGAACGGGACAGGGGGGTTCGGAGGGCTACACCTTC
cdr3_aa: CASRTGQGGSEGYTF

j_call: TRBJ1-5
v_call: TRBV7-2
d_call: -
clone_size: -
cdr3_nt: TGTGCCAGCAGCTTAAGGGCAGGGGCGCGTCAGCCCCAGCATTTT
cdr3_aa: CASSLRAGARQPQHF

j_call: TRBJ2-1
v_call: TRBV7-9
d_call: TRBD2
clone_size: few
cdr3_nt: TGTGCCAGCAGCTGGGAGGGGACTAGAGGCCATGAGCAGTTCTTC
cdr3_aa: CASSWEGTRGHEQFF

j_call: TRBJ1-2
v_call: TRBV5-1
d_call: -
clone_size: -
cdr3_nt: TGCGCCAGCACGAGGGACGCTAACTATGGCTACACCTTC
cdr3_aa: CASTRDANYGYTF

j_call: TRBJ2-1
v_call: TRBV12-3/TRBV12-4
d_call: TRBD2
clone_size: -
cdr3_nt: TGTGCCAGCAGTTTATTCGGGGGGAGAATAGGGGATGAGCAGTTCTTC
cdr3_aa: CASSLFGGRIGDEQFF

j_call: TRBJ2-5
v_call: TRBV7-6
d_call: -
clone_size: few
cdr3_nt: TGTGCCAGCGTCCCGGTTGGCGGATTCCAAGAGACCCAGTACTTC
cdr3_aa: CASVPVGGFQETQYF

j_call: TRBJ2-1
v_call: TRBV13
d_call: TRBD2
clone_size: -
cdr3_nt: TGTGCCAGCAGCTTGGTTTCTAGCGGGAGATATGAGCAGTTCTTC
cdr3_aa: CASSLVSSGRYEQFF

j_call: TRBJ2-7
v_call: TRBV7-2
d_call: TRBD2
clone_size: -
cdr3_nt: TGTGCCAGCAGCTTTGGGGGGGGTGGCTACGAGCAGTACTTC
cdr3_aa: CASSFGGGGYEQYF

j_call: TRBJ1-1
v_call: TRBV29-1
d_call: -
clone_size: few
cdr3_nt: TGCAGCGTTGAAGTTCCGCGCCAGGGGTACACTGAAGCTTTCTTT
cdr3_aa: CSVEVPRQGYTEAFF

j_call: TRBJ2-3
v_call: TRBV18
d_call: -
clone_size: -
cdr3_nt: TGTGCCAGCTCACCGCGCACGGGGGTTAGAGATACGCAGTATTTT
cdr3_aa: CASSPRTGVRDTQYF

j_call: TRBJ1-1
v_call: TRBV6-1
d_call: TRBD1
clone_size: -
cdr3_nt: TGTGCCAGCAGGGAAGCGACAGGGGTGAGCACTGAAGCTTTCTTT
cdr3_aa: CASREATGVSTEAFF

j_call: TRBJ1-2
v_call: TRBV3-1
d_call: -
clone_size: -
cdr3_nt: TGTGCCAGCAGCCCGGAGCCTGGCTTTTTTGGCTACACCTTC
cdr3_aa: CASSPEPGFFGYTF

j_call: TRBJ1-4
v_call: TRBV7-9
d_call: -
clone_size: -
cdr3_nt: TGTGCCAACAGCCCCGCAGCACAGGCGAATGAAAAACTGTTTTTT
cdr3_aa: CANSPAAQANEKLFF

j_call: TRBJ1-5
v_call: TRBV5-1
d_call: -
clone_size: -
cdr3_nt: TGCGCCAGCAGCTTGTCCGGGAGTTATAGCAATCAGCCCCAGCATTTT
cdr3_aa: CASSLSGSYSNQPQHF

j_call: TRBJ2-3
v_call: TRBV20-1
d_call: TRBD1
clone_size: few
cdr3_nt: TGCAGTGCTGGGGGGACAGGGGAGAATACGCAGTATTTT
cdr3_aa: CSAGGTGENTQYF

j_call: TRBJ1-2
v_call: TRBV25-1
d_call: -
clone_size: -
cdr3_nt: TGTGCCAGCAGCAATTTAGCGTCCACCGACCCTAATGGCTACACCTTC
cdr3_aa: CASSNLASTDPNGYTF

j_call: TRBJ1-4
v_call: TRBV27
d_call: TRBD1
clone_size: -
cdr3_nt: TGTGCCAGCAGTTCTGGGACAGGGCCATTTGAAAAACTGTTTTTT
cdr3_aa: CASSSGTGPFEKLFF

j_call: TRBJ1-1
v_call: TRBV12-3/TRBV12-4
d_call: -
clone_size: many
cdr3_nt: TGTGCCAGCTCTCCTCCGGGCACATGGGGGACTGAAGCTTTCTTT
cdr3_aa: CASSPPGTWGTEAFF

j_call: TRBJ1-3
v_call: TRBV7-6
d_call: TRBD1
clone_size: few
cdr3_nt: TGTGCCAGCAGCCCCAGGGGGCTCAGCTCTGGAAACACCATATATTTT
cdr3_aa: CASSPRGLSSGNTIYF

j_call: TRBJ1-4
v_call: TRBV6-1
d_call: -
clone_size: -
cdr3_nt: TGTGCCAGCAGTGAATCGCGGCAAGATGAAAAACTGTTTTTT
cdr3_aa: CASSESRQDEKLFF

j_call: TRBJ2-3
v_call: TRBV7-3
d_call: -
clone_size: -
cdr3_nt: TGTGCCAGCAGCTTATCAAGGTCGTTGGGGGTGAGCACAGATACGCAGTATTTT
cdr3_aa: CASSLSRSLGVSTDTQYF

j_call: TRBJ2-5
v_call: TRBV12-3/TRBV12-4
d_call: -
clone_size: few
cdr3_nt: TGTGCCAGCAGTTCACGGACGGCCCAGTACTTC
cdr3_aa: CASSSRTAQYF

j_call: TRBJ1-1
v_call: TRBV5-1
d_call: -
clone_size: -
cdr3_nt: TGCGCCAGCAGCTTCGGGGAGGGAATGAACACTGAAGCTTTCTTT
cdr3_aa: CASSFGEGMNTEAFF

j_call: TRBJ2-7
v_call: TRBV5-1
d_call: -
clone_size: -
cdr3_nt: TGCGCCAGCAGCTTGAGAGCTAGCTCCTACGAGCAGTACTTC
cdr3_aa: CASSLRASSYEQYF

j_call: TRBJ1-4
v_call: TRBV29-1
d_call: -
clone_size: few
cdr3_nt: TGCAGCGTGGAGGACGAAGTAGAAAAACTGTTTTTT
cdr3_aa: CSVEDEVEKLFF

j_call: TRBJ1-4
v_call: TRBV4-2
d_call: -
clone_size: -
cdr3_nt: TGTGCCAGCAGCCAAGGCGGTCAACGGGGGCCTAATGAAAAACTGTTTTTT
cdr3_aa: CASSQGGQRGPNEKLFF

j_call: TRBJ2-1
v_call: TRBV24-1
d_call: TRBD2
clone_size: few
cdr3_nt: TGTGCCACCAGTAGCGGGAGTATCGACAATGAGCAGTTCTTC
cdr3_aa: CATSSGSIDNEQFF

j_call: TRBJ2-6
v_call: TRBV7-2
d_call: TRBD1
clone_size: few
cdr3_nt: TGTGCCAGCAGCTCGAAAATTTCCGGGACAGGGACCAACGTCCTGACTTTC
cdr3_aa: CASSSKISGTGTNVLTF

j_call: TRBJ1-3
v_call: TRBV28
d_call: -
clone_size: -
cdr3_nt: TGTGCCAGCAGTTCCCAGCAGGGTGGTTCCACCATATATTTT
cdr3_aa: CASSSQQGGSTIYF

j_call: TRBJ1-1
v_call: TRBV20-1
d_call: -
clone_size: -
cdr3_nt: TGCAGTGCTACAGGACAGAAAGGAAGCACTGAAGCTTTCTTT
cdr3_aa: CSATGQKGSTEAFF

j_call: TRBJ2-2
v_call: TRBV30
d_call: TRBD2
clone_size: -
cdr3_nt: TGTGCCTGGAGTACAGGACTAGACCACGGGGAGCTGTTTTTT
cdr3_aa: CAWSTGLDHGELFF

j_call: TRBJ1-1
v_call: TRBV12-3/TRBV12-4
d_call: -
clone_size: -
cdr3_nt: TGTGCCAGCAGTGTATCATCCGGACACCGGGCCACTGAAGCTTTCTTT
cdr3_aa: CASSVSSGHRATEAFF

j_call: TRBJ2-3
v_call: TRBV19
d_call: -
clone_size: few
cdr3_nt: TGTGCCAGTAGTACCAGCGGACCACCCACAGATACGCAGTATTTT
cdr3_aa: CASSTSGPPTDTQYF

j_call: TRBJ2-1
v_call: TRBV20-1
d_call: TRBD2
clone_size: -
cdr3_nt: TGCAGTGCTAACCAGGGACTAGCGGGAGGGCCGGGGGGGAATGAGCAGTTCTTC
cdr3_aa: CSANQGLAGGPGGNEQFF

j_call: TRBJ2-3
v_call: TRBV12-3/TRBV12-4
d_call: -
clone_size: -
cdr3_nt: TGTGCCAGCAGTTTTCTTAGGACAGATACGCAGTATTTT
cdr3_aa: CASSFLRTDTQYF

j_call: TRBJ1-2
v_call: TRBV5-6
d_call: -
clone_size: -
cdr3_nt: TGTGCCAGCAGCGTACAGGGAGGGTTTATCCGAGAGGGCTACACCTTC
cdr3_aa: CASSVQGGFIREGYTF

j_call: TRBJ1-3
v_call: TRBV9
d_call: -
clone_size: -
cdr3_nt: TGTGCCAGCAGCGCCGTTTCGGGAAACACCATATATTTT
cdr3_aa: CASSAVSGNTIYF

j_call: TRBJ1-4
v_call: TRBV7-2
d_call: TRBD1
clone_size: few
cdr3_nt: TGTGCCAGCAGCTTAGACAGGGGTCGGGGGGAAAAACTGTTTTTT
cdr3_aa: CASSLDRGRGEKLFF

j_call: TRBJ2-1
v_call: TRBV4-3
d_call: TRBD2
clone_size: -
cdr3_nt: TGCGCCAGCAGCCAATCTCGACTAGCGGGCGTCTACAATGAGCAGTTCTTC
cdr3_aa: CASSQSRLAGVYNEQFF

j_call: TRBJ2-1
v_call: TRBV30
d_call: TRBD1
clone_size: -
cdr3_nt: TGTGCCTGGAATAAGGACAGGGAAACTTACAATGAGCAGTTCTTC
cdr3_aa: CAWNKDRETYNEQFF

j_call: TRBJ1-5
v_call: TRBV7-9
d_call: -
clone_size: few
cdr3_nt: TGTGCCAGCAGTTGGGACCTCAATCAGCCCCAGCATTTT
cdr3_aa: CASSWDLNQPQHF

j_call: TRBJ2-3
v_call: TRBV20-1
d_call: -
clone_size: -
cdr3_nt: TGCAGTGCTAGTGGGGGTGGGATGGGCACAGATACGCAGTATTTT
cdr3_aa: CSASGGGMGTDTQYF

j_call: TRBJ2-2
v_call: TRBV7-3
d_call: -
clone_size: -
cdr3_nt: TGTGCCAGCAGCCCGTTACCGTCGAAGATAACCGGGGAGCTGTTTTTT
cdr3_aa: CASSPLPSKITGELFF

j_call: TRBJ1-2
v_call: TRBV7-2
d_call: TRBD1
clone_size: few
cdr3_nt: TGTGCCAGCAGCTTAGCAGGACAGGTTGGTGGCTACACCTTC
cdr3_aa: CASSLAGQVGGYTF

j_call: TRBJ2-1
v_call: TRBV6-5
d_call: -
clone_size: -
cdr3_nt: TGTGCCAGCAGTTTAGGGGGGGCTCACAATGAGCAGTTCTTC
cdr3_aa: CASSLGGAHNEQFF

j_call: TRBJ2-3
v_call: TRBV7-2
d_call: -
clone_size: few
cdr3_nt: TGTGCCAGCAGACCTCTAGGCACAGATACGCAGTATTTT
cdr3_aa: CASRPLGTDTQYF

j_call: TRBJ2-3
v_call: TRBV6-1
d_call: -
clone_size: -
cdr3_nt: TGTGCCAGCCGGAGTGTAGCTAGCATAACAGATACGCAGTATTTT
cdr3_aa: CASRSVASITDTQYF

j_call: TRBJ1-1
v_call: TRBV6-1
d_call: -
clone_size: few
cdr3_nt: TGTGCCAGCAGCTTCGGGACGATCGCTGAAGCTTTCTTT
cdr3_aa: CASSFGTIAEAFF

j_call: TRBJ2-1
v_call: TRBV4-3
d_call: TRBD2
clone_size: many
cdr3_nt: TGCGCCAGCAGGAGAAACGGCGGGGGAGATGAGCAGTTCTTC
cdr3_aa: CASRRNGGGDEQFF